This entry describes one T cell receptor (beta chain). The TCR beta library used iRepertoire HTBI primers with Arm-PCR amplification of CDR3. TCRdb re-called the multiplex PCR reads with MiXCR, one entry per CDR3 protein. The sample has approximately 300,000 distinct CDR3 sequences; roughly 18% are singletons. The time point is: newly diagnosed GD, antithyroid drugs for less than 3 months. Scientists built the TCR library using RNA that was extracted from PBMCs. The data originate from a study of regulatory T cells in long-lasting Graves disease. Sequencing used peripheral blood mononuclear cells (PBMCs), obtained at new diagnosis, from a patient treated with antithyroid drugs. The origin of this receptor is a female donor with Graves disease.

CDR3 amino acids: CATSERTVYSNQPQHF. CDR3 nucleotide sequence: TGTGCCACCAGTGAGCGGACAGTCTATAGCAATCAGCCCCAGCATTTT. This rearrangement joins TRBV24-1 to TRBJ1-5; D perhaps matches TRBD1 (6 bases). The V gene's germline CDR1 is KGHDR and CDR2 SFDVKD. V dropped 4 bases and J dropped 0 bases, with 12 bases sitting between them. The length of the CDR3 is 16 residues.